Presented here are 15 T cell receptor beta chains from one specimen sequenced in a study of metastatic and nonmetastatic thyroid tumors. MiXCR was used by TCRdb to re-call the PCR reads. In the table there are roughly 30,000 clones, 18% of which are singletons. Before thyroid surgery, none of the patients had received any treatment. The specimen sequenced was blood. All receptors derive from a female donor with papillary thyroid cancer or a benign thyroid nodule (not recorded which). Some clones in this sample may be carry-over from other donors' samples.

This clone counts as medium-sized. This chain joins TRBV2 and TRBJ2-7; no reliable D call. The germline V gene encodes CDR1 SNHLY and CDR2 FYNNEI. The CDR3 runs to 12 residues. Trimming stripped 3 bases from V and 2 bases from J, with 5 bases between. The CDR3 bases are TGTGCCAGCAGTGATCGACCCTACGAGCAGTACTTC. Amino acids: CASSDRPYEQYF.

This clone occurred many times. This chain joins TRBV7-9 and TRBJ2-2, with D perhaps TRBD1 (6 bases). The germline V and J ends were trimmed by 3 bases and 6 bases, with 8 bases remaining between them. This CDR3 is 13 amino acids long. Germline-derived CDR1 and CDR2 are SEHNR and FQNEAQ (reference sequence). Here the CDR3 reads CASSFYRAGELFF. CDR3 in DNA: TGTGCCAGCAGCTTCTACAGGGCCGGGGAGCTGTTTTTT.

This clone was observed at least ten times. Within the sample, other DNA sequences also encode this same CDR3. The chain carries TRBV7-3 and TRBJ1-1; 9 positions match TRBD1. Germline lookup yields CDR1 SGHTA and CDR2 FQGTGA. The CDR3 runs 13 residues. With 1 base clipped from V and 8 bases from J, the junction kept 2 bases outside the gene matches. The CDR3 loop is CASSLSGQGEAFF. CDR3 coding DNA: TGTGCCAGCAGCTTAAGTGGACAGGGGGAAGCTTTCTTT.

In this sample, this clone turned up a few times. This chain links TRBV20-1 with TRBJ2-7; no reliable D call. The CDR3 has 12 amino acids. V lost 5 bases to trimming and J lost 6 bases, with 14 bases between them. Per the germline V gene, CDR1 is DFQATT and CDR2 is SNEGSKA (reference sequence). Here the CDR3 reads CSAAVLTGEQYF. Written as DNA, the CDR3 is TGCAGTGCTGCGGTCCTTACGGGCGAGCAGTACTTC.

This clone was counted a few times. V gene TRBV11-3 combines with J gene TRBJ2-1; no clear D. The germline CDR1 and CDR2 sequences are SGHNT and YENEEA. Trimming stripped 4 bases from V and 2 bases from J, with 3 bases between. The CDR3 is 12 amino acids. The CDR3 bases are TGTGCCAGCAGCTCCACCTACAATGAGCAGTTCTTC. Protein sequence: CASSSTYNEQFF.

In its sample, this clone ranks as medium-sized. The CDR3 is CASAGDGYGYTF. CDR3 sequence (DNA): TGTGCCAGCGCGGGGGATGGCTATGGCTACACCTTC. The V gene is TRBV12-3 or TRBV12-4, the J gene TRBJ1-2; a possible D gene is TRBD1 (5 bases). CDR3 length equals 12 residues. V was clipped by 8 bases and J by 4 bases, with 11 bases between them.

Ten or more counts support this clone. V and J are TRBV30 and TRBJ1-2, with D possibly TRBD1 on 5 matching bases. Per germline, CDR1 GTSNPN and CDR2 SVGIG (reference sequence). V was shortened by 1 base and J by 4 bases, with 10 bases between the two germline ends. The CDR3 consists of 13 residues. The CDR3 nucleotides read TGTGCCTGGAGTGATGGGGGTTCCTATGGCTACACCTTC. This encodes CAWSDGGSYGYTF.

At least ten counts were recorded for this clone. This sequence joins TRBV5-1 and TRBJ2-7; TRBD1 matches at 8 bases. V dropped 0 bases and J dropped 2; count of bases not matched to a gene: 4. The germline V gene encodes CDR1 SGHRS and CDR2 YFSETQ. This CDR3 is built from 15 residues. The CDR3 here is CASSLGTGITYEQYF. DNA of the CDR3: TGCGCCAGCAGCTTGGGGACAGGGATAACCTACGAGCAGTACTTC.

This clone is classed as medium-sized (0.01 to 0.1%). The chain employs TRBV27 and TRBJ1-1, with 7 bases aligning to TRBD1. The V gene end was trimmed by 5 bases and the J gene end by 3 bases; junction bases not matched to a gene: 9. Germline loops: CDR1 MNHEY, CDR2 SMNVEV (reference sequence). This CDR3 is 15 amino acids long. CDR3 nucleotide sequence: TGTGCCAGCAGTACGGCCGAACAGGGGTACACTGAAGCTTTCTTT. Translated: CASSTAEQGYTEAFF.

This clone has more than one count but fewer than ten. The chain recombines TRBV2 with TRBJ1-2; D is perhaps TRBD1 (6 bases). V gave up 11 bases and J gave up 2 bases, with 21 bases separating them. This CDR3 region has 15 residues. Germline loops: CDR1 SNHLY, CDR2 FYNNEI. The CDR3: CAGVEGGRQNYGYTF. The CDR3, as DNA: TGTGCCGGGGTGGAGGGGGGCAGGCAAAACTATGGCTACACCTTC. Full variable domain (rest looked up from reference TRBV2 and TRBJ1-2): EPEVTQTPSHQVTQMGQEVILRCVPISNHLYFYWYRQILGQKVEFLVSFYNNEISEKSEIFDDQFSVERPDGSNFTLKIRSTKLEDSAMYFCAGVEGGRQNYGYTFGSGTRLTVV.

This clone was detected many times. Relative to the germline gene, one junction end is altered; a read error may explain this. The J gene is TRBJ1-4, the V gene TRBV4-1; 9 bases map to TRBD1. The germline V gene has CDR1 MGHRA and CDR2 YSYEKL. This CDR3 region has 17 residues. CDR3 DNA: TGCGCCGGCAGCCACCGTAGACAGGGGGGCGAGGTGGATAGACTGTTTTTT. Its translation is CAGSHRRQGGEVDRLFF.

The table lists this clone with a few counts. The chain is built from TRBV10-1 and TRBJ1-1; 7 bases agree with TRBD1. CDR1 and CDR2 (germline): WNHNN, SYGVQD (reference sequence). V was pared by 3 bases and J by 5 bases, with 9 bases of the junction left unmatched. This CDR3 comprises 15 residues. The CDR3 region is CASSEAQGLGTEAFF. The CDR3 DNA follows: TGCGCCAGCAGTGAAGCACAGGGGCTGGGAACTGAAGCTTTCTTT.

By its share, this clone is medium-sized. The chain combines TRBV2 with TRBJ2-7; no definite D call. Germline CDR1 reads SNHLY; CDR2 reads FYNNEI. The CDR3 sequence is 10 residues long. Trimming cost V 3 bases and J 5 bases, with 2 bases left between them. The CDR3 region has the DNA TGTGCCAGCAGTGACCACGAGCAGTACTTC. It yields the protein CASSDHEQYF.

This clone was seen at least ten times. This chain uses TRBV4-1 with TRBJ2-1; 12 nucleotides line up with TRBD2. The CDR3 is 15 amino acids. CDR1 is MGHRA, CDR2 YSYEKL, per germline. J gave up 5 bases and V 1 base, and 0 bases lay outside the gene matches. The CDR3 nucleotides are TGCGCCAGCAGCCAAGGGACTAGCGGGGACAATGAGCAGTTCTTC. It translates to CASSQGTSGDNEQFF.

This clone showed up just a few times. This chain links TRBV12-3 or TRBV12-4 with TRBJ2-1; tentative D call: TRBD1 (5 bases). The V end was cut by 5 bases, the J end by 6 bases, with 17 bases between. The CDR3 has 15 amino acids. CDR3 residues: CASSDVGGACNEQFF. Written as DNA, the CDR3 is TGTGCCAGCAGTGACGTCGGTGGGGCTTGCAATGAGCAGTTCTTC.